One and the same sample provided the 27 T cell receptor beta chains below, sequenced in a study of blood T cell repertoires in COVID-19. The repertoire was sequenced with immunoSEQ multiplex PCR; TCRdb's copy has only in-frame clones and lacks some. The table has under 200,000 clones, approximately 91% seen once. The sequencing input was peripheral blood. Receptor source: a man between 18 and 29 years old with acute or convalescent COVID-19.

The chain carries TRBV6-5 and TRBJ2-3; 9 positions match TRBD2. Germline lookup yields CDR1 MNHEY and CDR2 SVGAGI. Germline trimming cut 2 bases from V and 2 bases from J; bases unmatched to any gene: 5. The CDR3 runs to 16 residues. This CDR3 is CASSYDRLAVTDTQYF. The CDR3 nucleotides read TGTGCCAGCAGTTACGATAGACTAGCGGTCACAGATACGCAGTATTTT.

V gene TRBV27 combines with J gene TRBJ2-4, with TRBD1 identical over 8 bases. This CDR3 is built from 15 residues. The V gene end was trimmed by 0 bases and the J gene end by 7 bases; junction bases not matched to a gene: 5. CDR1 and CDR2 from the germline V gene are MNHEY and SMNVEV (reference sequence). CDR3 nucleotide sequence: TGTGCCAGCAGTTTATCGTCTGGGGACAGGAACATTCAGTACTTC. Its translation: CASSLSSGDRNIQYF.

J is TRBJ2-3 and V is TRBV5-1, with 11 bases matching TRBD2. Germline CDR1 reads SGHRS; CDR2 reads YFSETQ. The CDR3 spans 16 residues. J was trimmed by 2 bases and V by 3 bases; bases with no gene match: 5. In nucleotides, the CDR3 is TGCGCCAGCAGCTGGGGACTAGCGGACGCCACAGATACGCAGTATTTT. Its translation: CASSWGLADATDTQYF. The full variable domain, completed using reference TRBV5-1 and TRBJ2-3, is KAGVTQTPRYLIKTRGQQVTLSCSPISGHRSVSWYQQTPGQGLQFLFEYFSETQRNKGNFPGRFSGRQFSNSRSEMNVSTLELGDSALYLCASSWGLADATDTQYFGPGTRLTVL.

The chain uses TRBV5-6 and TRBJ2-7; D is possibly TRBD1 (5 bases). CDR3 length: 14 amino acids. Germline loops: CDR1 SGHDT, CDR2 YYEEEE. With 0 bases removed from V and 0 bases from J, the gap between germline ends came to 7 bases. This CDR3 is CASSLDQGSYEQYF. CDR3 bases: TGTGCCAGCAGCTTGGACCAGGGCTCCTACGAGCAGTACTTC.

V gene TRBV6-5 combines with J gene TRBJ1-4; unclear D gene. V gave up 5 bases and J gave up 8 bases, with 6 bases separating them. The CDR3 runs 11 residues. Germline-derived CDR1 and CDR2 are MNHEY and SVGAGI. The CDR3 DNA sequence: TGTGCCAGCAGTATAGCGGAAAAACTGTTTTTT. Its translation: CASSIAEKLFF.

The genes are TRBV11-2 and TRBJ2-5; 11 bases map to TRBD2. The J segment lost 7 bases and the V segment lost 5 bases, leaving 9 bases of the junction unmatched. The germline V gene encodes CDR1 SGHAT and CDR2 FQNNGV. This CDR3 is 15 amino acids long. In DNA form, the CDR3 reads TGTGCCAGCAGCCCGGGGTCTAGCGGGGGGAGGACCCAGTACTTC. Translated: CASSPGSSGGRTQYF. Using reference TRBV11-2 and TRBJ2-5 for the parts outside the CDR3, the full variable domain is EAGVAQSPRYKIIEKRQSVAFWCNPISGHATLYWYQQILGQGPKLLIQFQNNGVVDDSQLPKDRFSAERLKGVDSTLKIQPAKLEDSAVYLCASSPGSSGGRTQYFGPGTRLLVL.

The table lists this clone with a count of one. The V and J genes are TRBV24-1 and TRBJ2-3; perhaps TRBD1 as D (5 bases). There are 16 residues in the CDR3. Germline V gene lookup returns CDR1 KGHDR and CDR2 SFDVKD. Trimming shortened V by 3 bases and J by 2 bases, and 14 bases separated the two germline ends. The CDR3 loop is CATSDGEGHSTDTQYF. Here the CDR3 DNA reads TGTGCCACCAGTGATGGGGAAGGACACTCCACAGATACGCAGTATTTT.

The chain is built from TRBV25-1 and TRBJ2-7; D uncertain. This CDR3 comprises 14 residues. Looked up from germline, CDR1 is MGHDK and CDR2 is SYGVNS. The V end was cut by 6 bases, the J end by 2 bases, with 14 bases between. The CDR3 region has the DNA TGTGCCAGCAGCTTTACTACTACCACCTACGAGCAGTACTTC. This translates into CASSFTTTTYEQYF.

In this sample, this clone turned up a few times. V gene TRBV7-9 combines with J gene TRBJ2-7, with D unclear. CDR1 is SEHNR and CDR2 is FQNEAQ in the germline V gene (reference sequence). V lost 1 base and J 7 bases, leaving 11 bases between the germline ends. The CDR3 is made up of 13 amino acids. Written as DNA, the CDR3 is TGTGCCAGCAGCTTAGGTCTTATGGAGGAGCAGTACTTC. Translating it yields CASSLGLMEEQYF.

This chain links TRBV19 with TRBJ1-5, with D perhaps TRBD1 (6 bases). CDR1 and CDR2 from the germline V gene are LNHDA and SQIVND (reference sequence). Trimming removed 4 bases from V and 1 base from J, with 11 bases in between. The CDR3 sequence is 15 residues long. CDR3 amino acids: CASSKGGLSNQPQHF. Here the CDR3 DNA reads TGTGCCAGTAGTAAGGGGGGGCTAAGCAATCAGCCCCAGCATTTT.

This chain uses TRBV9 with TRBJ2-2; a possible D gene is TRBD1 (6 bases). V was shortened by 4 bases and J by 4 bases, with 14 bases between the two germline ends. The germline V gene encodes CDR1 SGDLS and CDR2 YYNGEE. CDR3 length: 15 residues. CDR3 DNA sequence: TGTGCCAGCAGCTCCTACAGGGTGGGCACCGGGGAGCTGTTTTTT. Its translation: CASSSYRVGTGELFF.

The chain couples TRBV5-1 to TRBJ1-3; TRBD1 matches 8 bases. V lost 1 base to trimming and J lost 1 base; unmatched junction nucleotides: 1. Germline V gives CDR1 SGHRS, CDR2 YFSETQ. CDR3 length: 15 residues. The CDR3 spells CASSLQGASGNTIYF. CDR3 DNA sequence: TGCGCCAGCAGCTTGCAGGGGGCATCTGGAAACACCATATATTTT.

The gene calls are TRBV19 and TRBJ1-1; possibly TRBD1 for D (5 bases). Trimming shortened V by 6 bases and J by 5 bases, and 19 bases separated the two germline ends. The CDR3 covers 15 residues. The germline CDR1 and CDR2 sequences are LNHDA and SQIVND (reference sequence). The CDR3 reads CASSFWTQRQTEAFF. The CDR3 DNA follows: TGTGCCAGTAGCTTCTGGACCCAACGACAGACTGAAGCTTTCTTT. The full variable domain, completed using reference TRBV19 and TRBJ1-1, is DGGITQSPKYLFRKEGQNVTLSCEQNLNHDAMYWYRQDPGQGLRLIYYSQIVNDFQKGDIAEGYSVSREKKESFPLTVTSAQKNPTAFYLCASSFWTQRQTEAFFGQGTRLTVV.

CDR3 sequence (DNA): TGTGCCAGCACCGAGGGTCCTTACTATAATTCACCCCTCCACTTT. It yields the protein CASTEGPYYNSPLHF. The chain combines TRBV6-5 with TRBJ1-6; D uncertain. The CDR3 runs to 15 residues. Trimming removed 7 bases from V and 3 bases from J, with 13 bases in between. Per the germline V gene, CDR1 is MNHEY and CDR2 is SVGAGI.

The chain is built from TRBV7-9 and TRBJ1-1, with 8 bases matching TRBD1. Trimming at V came to 5 bases and at J to 4 bases, leaving 6 bases not matched to a gene. CDR3 length: 14 residues. Germline V gives CDR1 SEHNR, CDR2 FQNEAQ (reference sequence). The CDR3 loop is CASSLTGVTTEAFF. For the CDR3, the DNA is TGTGCCAGCAGCCTGACAGGGGTTACCACTGAAGCTTTCTTT.

The chain employs TRBV5-6 and TRBJ2-7, with D possibly matching TRBD2 (6 bases). In germline, CDR1 is SGHDT, CDR2 YYEEEE. The CDR3 covers 15 residues. Trimming cost V 4 bases and J 3 bases, with 17 bases left between them. The CDR3 DNA is TGTGCCAGCAGCACTTGGGGGGTCTATAGCTACGAGCAGTACTTC. This codes for CASSTWGVYSYEQYF.

The genes are TRBV6-5 and TRBJ1-1, with 9 bases that match TRBD1. The CDR3 runs 14 residues. Germline V gene sequence: CDR1 MNHEY, CDR2 SVGAGI. V trimming: 7 bases; J trimming: 5 bases; junction bases outside the gene matches: 8. CDR3 sequence reads: CASTSDRGETEAFF. CDR3 DNA: TGTGCCAGCACCTCAGACAGGGGGGAAACTGAAGCTTTCTTT.

This sequence joins TRBV2 and TRBJ2-1; no clear D. Looked up from germline, CDR1 is SNHLY and CDR2 is FYNNEI. The CDR3 is 14 amino acids. Between the trimmed V and J ends, which lost 1 base and 3 bases, there was a span of 7 bases. The CDR3 loop is CASSEGGVYNEQFF. CDR3 bases: TGTGCCAGCAGTGAAGGCGGAGTCTACAATGAGCAGTTCTTC.

The chain carries TRBV10-2 and TRBJ1-2; no clear D gene. V was pared by 0 bases and J by 1 base, with 6 bases between. Germline-derived CDR1 and CDR2 are WSHSY and SAAADI. The CDR3 has 14 residues. For the CDR3, the DNA is TGCGCCAGCAGTGAGTCCTACGGTAACTATGGCTACACCTTC. It codes for CASSESYGNYGYTF.

The chain carries TRBV7-8 and TRBJ1-1, with unresolved D. CDR3 length: 15 amino acids. Germline CDR1 SGHVS, CDR2 FQNEAQ. Trimming stripped 2 bases from V and 1 base from J, with 11 bases between. In DNA, the CDR3 is TGTGCCAGCAGCTTAACATGGGGAGGGAACACTGAAGCTTTCTTT. Encoded protein: CASSLTWGGNTEAFF.

V gene TRBV5-6 combines with J gene TRBJ2-3; 7 bases line up with TRBD1. This CDR3 has 16 amino acids. The ends lost 0 bases at V and 0 bases at J; junction bases unmatched: 4. The germline V gene has CDR1 SGHDT and CDR2 YYEEEE. The CDR3 is CASSLVRGPSTDTQYF. CDR3 bases: TGTGCCAGCAGCTTGGTTAGGGGGCCTAGCACAGATACGCAGTATTTT.

J is TRBJ2-7 and V is TRBV7-9; 9 bases agree with TRBD1. V was clipped by 7 bases and J by 1 base; unmatched bases: 11. The CDR3 totals 16 residues. Germline V gene data show CDR1 as SEHNR and CDR2 as FQNEAQ (reference sequence). The CDR3, as DNA: TGTGCCAGCACCTCAATCGGACAGGGGAGTTCCTACGAGCAGTACTTC. It codes for CASTSIGQGSSYEQYF.

The gene calls are TRBV6-6 and TRBJ1-4; 10 positions agree with TRBD1. After removal of 4 bases from V and 5 bases from J, the junction contained 4 bases not matched to a gene. The CDR3 length is 15 residues. CDR1 is MNHNY, CDR2 SVGAGI, per germline (reference sequence). The CDR3 nucleotides are TGTGCCAGCAGTTTTACGGGACAGGGGAATGAAAAACTGTTTTTT. This codes for CASSFTGQGNEKLFF.

The V call is TRBV5-1, the J call TRBJ2-7; 16 nucleotides agree with TRBD2. Germline values: CDR1 SGHRS, CDR2 YFSETQ. The CDR3 is made up of 18 amino acids. V lost 4 bases and J lost 2; bases outside the gene matches: 9. CDR3 bases: TGCGCCAGCAGCCCTGGGACTAGCGGGGGGGCAAAGACCTACGAGCAGTACTTC. This gives the protein CASSPGTSGGAKTYEQYF.

The rearrangement joins TRBV19 to TRBJ2-2, with 7 bases lining up with TRBD1. The germline CDR1 and CDR2 sequences are LNHDA and SQIVND (reference sequence). Trimming at V came to 1 base and at J to 3 bases, leaving 5 bases not matched to a gene. The CDR3 extends over 16 amino acids. CDR3 region: CASSIGTGWDTGELFF. As DNA, the CDR3 is TGTGCCAGTAGTATAGGGACAGGTTGGGACACCGGGGAGCTGTTTTTT.

The chain employs TRBV25-1 and TRBJ2-3; no clear D. CDR1 is MGHDK, CDR2 SYGVNS, per germline. The CDR3 is 14 amino acids. V dropped 3 bases and J dropped 4 bases, with 11 bases sitting between them. CDR3 sequence reads: CASSDPTSPDTQYF. The CDR3, as DNA: TGTGCCAGCAGTGATCCAACTTCACCAGATACGCAGTATTTT.

The chain is built from TRBV4-1 and TRBJ2-5; D is unresolved. Trimming pared 1 base from V and 4 bases from J, leaving 13 bases between. The V gene's germline CDR1 is MGHRA and CDR2 YSYEKL. The CDR3 covers 15 residues. CDR3 DNA sequence: TGCGCCAGCAGCCAAGCTCAGCGCAGTCTAGAGACCCAGTACTTC. Translated: CASSQAQRSLETQYF.